Sequencing of this TCR beta chain was carried out in a study of T cell responses to AZD1222 COVID-19 vaccine. Germline V lookup: CDR1 SGDLS, CDR2 YYNGEE. CDR3 length: 14 residues. Germline trimming cut 0 bases from V and 8 bases from J; bases unmatched to any gene: 6. Libraries were prepared by immunoSEQ multiplex PCR; TCRdb keeps only in-frame clonotypes and omits some of them. The data hold approximately 100,000 clones, with 85% observed a single time. The sample here was peripheral blood, taken 28 days after the second AZD1222 dose. V usage is TRBV9 and J usage is TRBJ2-3; 7 bases line up with TRBD2. This clonotype was sampled from an adult who received the AZD1222 COVID-19 vaccine. CDR3 DNA: TGTGCCAGCAGCGTAGACTGGGAGGGAGGTACGCAGTATTTT. Amino acid sequence: CASSVDWEGGTQYF.